This TCR beta chain comes out of a study of blood T cell repertoires in COVID-19. Across the study: Collection of acute and convalescent COVID-19 samples took place in the United States, Italy and Spain. In each case, the material was cDNA or gDNA derived from T cells, B-cell-depleted T cells, or PBMCs.

This CDR3 has 14 amino acids. Germline V CDR1 and CDR2: MDHEN, SYDVKM. Trimming took 7 bases from V and 8 from J, leaving 20 bases between them. In the authors' methods: Amplification of reference gene primers was used by the study to estimate nucleated cell counts. This table comes from immunoSEQ multiplex PCR, and its TCRdb copy is limited to in-frame clones, with some not included. V, J and clone size are those of that table, while D and trimming were read from the DNA. The sample contains 300,000 to 400,000 clones, around 89% of which appear only once. While infection was still active, Seattle patients were enrolled and then followed longitudinally.

Sequenced sample: peripheral blood. V and J are TRBV28 and TRBJ1-2; D perhaps matches TRBD1 (6 bases). This receptor was taken from a woman in her 30s with COVID-19, enrolled during active disease. CDR3 sequence: CASNKLQGEDGYTF. The CDR3 DNA follows: TGTGCCAGCAACAAATTACAGGGAGAGGACGGCTACACCTTC.